This T cell receptor (beta chain) was identified during a study of CD8+ T cells in alopecia areata. Study-wide findings and caveats: Against the mouse data, patients shared TCRs less clearly, possibly for HLA reasons. Lesional scalp exceeded normal scalp in clonality, especially in alopecia totalis/universalis. In scalp samples, resident alphabeta T cells of normal skin are also sequenced.

Trimming took 1 base from V and 4 from J, leaving 4 bases between them. CDR3 length: 12 residues. Germline V gene data show CDR1 as MGHRA and CDR2 as YSYEKL. Concerning this clone itself: The antigen is not known.

TCR sequencing used cDNA made by reverse transcription of extracted RNA. Measured with immunoSEQ multiplex PCR; TCRdb has only the in-frame clones, and not every one. The sample consists of over 150,000 clones, over 55% of them appearing once. The authors sorted CD4+ and CD8+ T cells from PBMCs. This clonotype was sampled from a human donor with alopecia areata. Sequencing was performed on CD4+ T cells sorted from blood, taken at week 0. V usage is TRBV4-1 and J usage is TRBJ1-1; D not certain. The CDR3 nucleotides read TGCGCCAGCAGCCAAGTACCCACTGAAGCTTTCTTT. Its protein product is CASSQVPTEAFF.